Each of the 24 T cell receptor beta chains below was sequenced from the same sample in a study of human T cells and chemical hapten exposure. From the RACE reads, TCRdb called clonotypes with MiXCR, one entry per CDR3 protein. The sample lists 80,000 to 100,000 distinct CDR3 sequences, 10% to 14% occurring once. Time point here: pre-sensitization, week 0. Treatment noted: therapeutic diphenylcyclopropenone sensitization with weekly scalp DPC. The material was whole blood, obtained in connection with sensitization to the hapten diphenylcyclopropenone (DPC). The receptors were sampled from a woman aged 55-69 years with alopecia areata. Some clones in this sample may be carry-over from other donors' samples.

The CDR3 DNA reads TGTGCCAGCTCACCACCGCAAGAGACCCAGTACTTC. Its translation is CASSPPQETQYF. V usage is TRBV18 and J usage is TRBJ2-5; D unresolved. Germline V gives CDR1 KGHSH, CDR2 LQKENI. The CDR3 extends over 12 amino acids. Trimming stripped 0 bases from V and 2 bases from J, with 1 base between.

This chain links TRBV20-1 with TRBJ1-6, with D perhaps TRBD1 (5 bases). CDR3 length: 12 residues. V gave up 2 bases and J gave up 13 bases, with 12 bases separating them. Germline-derived CDR1 and CDR2 are DFQATT and SNEGSKA (reference sequence). DNA for the CDR3: TGCAGTGCTAGACAGTCTGGGGACCCCCTCCACTTT. The encoded protein is CSARQSGDPLHF.

The sample holds a few counts of this clonotype. The V call is TRBV7-9, the J call TRBJ2-1; TRBD2 might be the D (6 bases). This CDR3 comprises 15 residues. Germline values: CDR1 SEHNR, CDR2 FQNEAQ (reference sequence). V was clipped by 5 bases and J by 9 bases, with 20 bases between them. For the CDR3, the DNA is TGTGCCAGCAGCCCACTAGCAGGCGGTAGTCGTGAGCAGTTCTTC. Its protein is CASSPLAGGSREQFF. Supplemented by reference TRBV7-9 and TRBJ2-1, the full variable domain reads DTGVSQNPRHKITKRGQNVTFRCDPISEHNRLYWYRQTLGQGPEFLTYFQNEAQLEKSRLLSDRFSAERPKGSFSTLEIQRTEQGDSAMYLCASSPLAGGSREQFFGPGTRLTVL.

This clonotype was counted a few times. The V and J genes are TRBV18 and TRBJ1-2, with D tentatively TRBD1 (6 bases). V lost 3 bases and J lost 3, with 14 bases in between. The V gene's germline CDR1 is KGHSH and CDR2 LQKENI. The CDR3 is 15 amino acids. The CDR3 is CASSPSEQGYYGYTF. The CDR3 DNA is TGTGCCAGCTCACCGTCAGAACAGGGCTACTATGGCTACACCTTC.

This clonotype was seen repeatedly, ten times or more. V usage is TRBV5-1 and J usage is TRBJ2-7, with D perhaps matching TRBD1 (5 bases). Germline V gene lookup returns CDR1 SGHRS and CDR2 YFSETQ. This CDR3 has 13 amino acids. Trimming removed 1 base at V and 5 bases at J, with 10 bases between. The CDR3 DNA is TGCGCCAGCAGCTTGCAGGGTACCCACGAGCAGTACTTC. It is translated as CASSLQGTHEQYF.

The V gene is TRBV7-9, the J gene TRBJ1-6; D not resolved. The V and J ends lost 0 bases and 8 bases respectively, with 8 bases between them. The CDR3 is 14 residues long. Germline V gives CDR1 SEHNR, CDR2 FQNEAQ (reference sequence). The CDR3 protein is CASSLAGNYSPLHF. DNA for the CDR3: TGTGCCAGCAGCTTAGCGGGGAACTATTCACCCCTCCACTTT.

This clonotype was seen repeatedly, ten times or more. J is TRBJ1-2 and V is TRBV6-6; 8 bases match TRBD1. J gave up 8 bases and V 5 bases, and 7 bases lay outside the gene matches. CDR3 size: 13 residues. CDR1 MNHNY and CDR2 SVGAGI come from the germline V gene (reference sequence). CDR3: CASSPQGADGYTF. The DNA for the CDR3 is TGTGCCAGCAGTCCCCAGGGGGCAGACGGCTACACCTTC.

Worth noting for this clonotype: The junction shows a germline mismatch at one end, possibly a read error. The chain employs TRBV7-9 and TRBJ2-7; 12 positions agree with TRBD1. This CDR3 comprises 15 residues. Germline V CDR1 and CDR2: SEHNR, FQNEAQ (reference sequence). In DNA form, the CDR3 reads TGTACCAGCAGCTTCGGGACAGGGGGCACCGACGAGCAGTACTTC. Its protein is CTSSFGTGGTDEQYF.

This clonotype was recorded a few times. The chain employs TRBV6-5 and TRBJ1-2; D possibly corresponds to TRBD1 (6 bases). The germline gives CDR1 MNHEY, CDR2 SVGAGI. The CDR3 consists of 14 residues. The V end was cut by 2 bases, the J end by 4 bases, with 11 bases between. The CDR3 loop reads CASSYQGLSYGYTF. The CDR3 nucleotides are TGTGCCAGCAGTTACCAGGGGCTAAGCTATGGCTACACCTTC.

This clonotype was observed at least ten times. The V call is TRBV12-3 or TRBV12-4, the J call TRBJ2-1; D not resolved. The CDR3 has 13 residues. Trimming removed 10 bases from V and 6 bases from J, with 16 bases in between. This CDR3 reads CATCISGANEQFF. For the CDR3, the DNA is TGTGCCACCTGCATCTCTGGCGCCAATGAGCAGTTCTTC.

V usage is TRBV6-4 and J usage is TRBJ2-5; D gene ambiguous. Germline V gene data show CDR1 as MRHNA and CDR2 as SNTAGT. CDR3 length equals 13 residues. The V end was cut by 6 bases, the J end by 1 base, with 9 bases between. This chain's CDR3 is CASRGPIQETQYF. The CDR3 DNA reads TGTGCCAGCAGGGGTCCTATCCAAGAGACCCAGTACTTC.

This clonotype was found many times. V usage is TRBV5-8 and J usage is TRBJ2-6; no clear D. Trimming removed 3 bases at V and 0 bases at J, with 13 bases between. The CDR3 is made up of 17 amino acids. Germline assignment: CDR1 SGHTS and CDR2 YDEGEE. The CDR3 spells CASSWAETTSGANVLTF. Written as DNA, the CDR3 is TGTGCCAGCAGCTGGGCGGAGACGACCTCTGGGGCCAACGTCCTGACTTTC.

This clonotype was seen at least ten times. This chain links TRBV20-1 with TRBJ1-5, with a weak D call TRBD1 (5 bases). The CDR3 consists of 17 residues. The germline V and J ends were trimmed by 1 base and 4 bases, with 20 bases remaining between them. Germline V gene lookup returns CDR1 DFQATT and CDR2 SNEGSKA (reference sequence). The chain's CDR3 is CSARGRQSRGSNQPQHF. The CDR3, as DNA: TGCAGTGCTAGAGGGCGCCAGAGTAGGGGTTCGAATCAGCCCCAGCATTTT.

This clonotype was seen many times. The V and J genes are TRBV7-9 and TRBJ1-1; D ambiguous. The V gene's germline CDR1 is SEHNR and CDR2 FQNEAQ (reference sequence). This CDR3 has 11 amino acids. Trimming took 5 bases from V and 5 from J, leaving 6 bases between them. The DNA of the CDR3 is TGTGCCAGCAGCCCCCTAACTGAAGCTTTCTTT. Its translation is CASSPLTEAFF. Drawing the rest from reference TRBV7-9 and TRBJ1-1, the complete variable domain is DTGVSQNPRHKITKRGQNVTFRCDPISEHNRLYWYRQTLGQGPEFLTYFQNEAQLEKSRLLSDRFSAERPKGSFSTLEIQRTEQGDSAMYLCASSPLTEAFFGQGTRLTVV.

The V gene is TRBV29-1, the J gene TRBJ1-1, with D tentatively TRBD1 (6 bases). V lost 3 bases and J lost 11, with 13 bases in between. The CDR3 consists of 11 residues. The germline CDR1 and CDR2 sequences are SQVTM and ANQGSEA. CDR3 sequence: CSVEGRGYAFF. DNA of the CDR3: TGCAGCGTTGAGGGGAGGGGGTACGCTTTCTTT.

There are a few counts of this clonotype. The chain recombines TRBV9 with TRBJ2-7, with D perhaps being TRBD1 or TRBD2 (5 bases each). V shed 7 bases and J shed 3 bases, with 14 bases lying between them. The CDR3 covers 13 residues. Germline loops: CDR1 SGDLS, CDR2 YYNGEE. CDR3 DNA sequence: TGTGCCAGCGCCACGGGGCAGGGCTACGAGCAGTACTTC. Translated: CASATGQGYEQYF.

This clonotype has a handful of counts. This sequence joins TRBV5-1 and TRBJ2-1; unclear D gene. This CDR3 is 16 amino acids long. Looked up from germline, CDR1 is SGHRS and CDR2 is YFSETQ. V was trimmed by 2 bases and J by 0 bases, leaving 12 bases between them. CDR3 in amino acids: CASSLRSVSSYNEQFF. Here the CDR3 DNA reads TGCGCCAGCAGCTTACGGTCCGTCAGCTCCTACAATGAGCAGTTCTTC.

The V call is TRBV19, the J call TRBJ2-1; 8 bases line up with TRBD1. This CDR3 is built from 14 residues. CDR1 and CDR2 (germline): LNHDA, SQIVND (reference sequence). CDR3 nucleotides: TGTGTCACGGGGCCCGGACAGGGTGGCCATGAGCAGTTCTTC. Its protein product is CVTGPGQGGHEQFF.

The chain couples TRBV12-3 or TRBV12-4 to TRBJ1-2; 10 bases agree with TRBD1. The V gene end was trimmed by 6 bases and the J gene end by 9 bases; junction bases not matched to a gene: 7. The CDR3 has 13 residues. Here the CDR3 reads CASSKGQGISYTF. CDR3 coding DNA: TGTGCCAGCAGCAAGGGACAGGGGATCAGCTACACCTTC.

The rearrangement uses TRBV29-1 and TRBJ2-3, with TRBD2 identical over 8 bases. The CDR3 runs to 14 residues. Germline CDR1 and CDR2: SQVTM and ANQGSEA. With 7 bases clipped from V and 0 bases from J, the junction kept 6 bases outside the gene matches. CDR3: CSASSGGSTDTQYF. The CDR3 region has the DNA TGCAGCGCCTCAAGCGGGGGTAGCACAGATACGCAGTATTTT.

The chain recombines TRBV12-5 with TRBJ2-1; the match to TRBD1 covers 9 bases. CDR1 and CDR2 (germline): LGHNT, FRNRAP. V trimming: 6 bases; J trimming: 7 bases; junction bases outside the gene matches: 10. CDR3 length: 15 amino acids. CDR3 DNA: TGTGCTAGTGGCCTGGGACAGGGTTCGTGGAATGAGCAGTTCTTC. Protein sequence: CASGLGQGSWNEQFF.

There are many counts of this clonotype. The chain carries TRBV28 and TRBJ1-1, with TRBD1 matching 8 bases. This CDR3 contains 15 residues. V was pared by 7 bases and J by 1 base, with 8 bases of the junction left unmatched. Germline V gene lookup returns CDR1 MDHEN and CDR2 SYDVKM. The CDR3 sequence: CASTTQGAGNTEAFF. The CDR3 nucleotides read TGTGCCAGCACCACCCAGGGGGCTGGGAACACTGAAGCTTTCTTT.

This clonotype has a count of ten or more. The V gene is TRBV20-1, the J gene TRBJ2-7; 10 bases align to TRBD2. J lost 4 bases, V lost 0 bases, and 6 bases had no gene match. This CDR3 spans 15 amino acids. CDR1 and CDR2 (germline): DFQATT, SNEGSKA (reference sequence). The CDR3 DNA reads TGCAGTGCTAGAGAACTAGCGGGGCTCCTTTACGAGCAGTACTTC. This sequence encodes CSARELAGLLYEQYF.

In its sample, this clonotype was seen many times. The V call is TRBV7-9, the J call TRBJ1-4; TRBD1 is a possible D gene (5 bases). Germline V gene data show CDR1 as SEHNR and CDR2 as FQNEAQ (reference sequence). The CDR3 loop spans 15 amino acids. With 5 bases removed from V and 5 bases from J, the gap between germline ends came to 15 bases. The CDR3 nucleotides are TGTGCCAGCAGCAAAAATGGGGCCTCGAATGAAAAACTGTTTTTT. This codes for CASSKNGASNEKLFF.